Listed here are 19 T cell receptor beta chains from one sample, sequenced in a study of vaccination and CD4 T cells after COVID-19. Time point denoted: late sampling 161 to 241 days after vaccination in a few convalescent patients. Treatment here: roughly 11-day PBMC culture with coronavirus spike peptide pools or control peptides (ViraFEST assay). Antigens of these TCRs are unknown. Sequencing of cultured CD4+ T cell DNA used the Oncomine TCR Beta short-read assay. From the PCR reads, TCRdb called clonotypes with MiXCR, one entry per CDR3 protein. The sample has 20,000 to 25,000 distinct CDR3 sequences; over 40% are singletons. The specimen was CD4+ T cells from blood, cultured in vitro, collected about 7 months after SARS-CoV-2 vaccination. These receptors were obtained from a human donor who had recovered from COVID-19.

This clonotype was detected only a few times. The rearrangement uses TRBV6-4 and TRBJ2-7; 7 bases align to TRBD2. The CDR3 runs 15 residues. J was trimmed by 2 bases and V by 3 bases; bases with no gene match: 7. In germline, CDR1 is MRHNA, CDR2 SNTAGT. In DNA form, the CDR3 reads TGTGCCAGCAGTGATCGGTGGGAGGGGACCTACGAGCAGTACTTC. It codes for CASSDRWEGTYEQYF.

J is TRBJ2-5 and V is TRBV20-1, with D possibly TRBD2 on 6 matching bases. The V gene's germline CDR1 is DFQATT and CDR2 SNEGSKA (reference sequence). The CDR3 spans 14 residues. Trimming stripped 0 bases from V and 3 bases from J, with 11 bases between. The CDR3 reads CSARESGLKETQYF. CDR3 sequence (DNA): TGCAGTGCTAGAGAATCCGGACTAAAAGAGACCCAGTACTTC.

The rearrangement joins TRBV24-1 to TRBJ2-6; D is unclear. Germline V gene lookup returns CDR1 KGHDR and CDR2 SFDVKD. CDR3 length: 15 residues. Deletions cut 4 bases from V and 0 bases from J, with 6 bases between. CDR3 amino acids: CATSDDNSGANVLTF. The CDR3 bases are TGTGCCACCAGTGACGACAACTCTGGGGCCAACGTCCTGACTTTC.

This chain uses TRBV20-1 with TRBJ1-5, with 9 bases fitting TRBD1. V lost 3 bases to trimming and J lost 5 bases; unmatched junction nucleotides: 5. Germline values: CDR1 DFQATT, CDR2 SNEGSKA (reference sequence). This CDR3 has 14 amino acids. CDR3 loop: CSASADRGHQPQHF. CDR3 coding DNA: TGCAGTGCTAGTGCGGACAGGGGCCATCAGCCCCAGCATTTT.

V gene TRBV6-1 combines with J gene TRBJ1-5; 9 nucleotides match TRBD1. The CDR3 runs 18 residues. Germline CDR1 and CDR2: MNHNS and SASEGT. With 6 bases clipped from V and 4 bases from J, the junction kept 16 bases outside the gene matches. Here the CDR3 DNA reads TGTGCCAGCAGAGACAACCGGGTGGGACAGGGACTTAATCAGCCCCAGCATTTT. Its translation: CASRDNRVGQGLNQPQHF.

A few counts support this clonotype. The CDR3 spells CSASGESETQYF. Written as DNA, the CDR3 is TGCAGTGCTAGTGGGGAGTCGGAGACCCAGTACTTC. The chain couples TRBV20-1 to TRBJ2-5; tentatively, D is TRBD2 (5 bases). CDR3 length equals 12 residues. Germline-derived CDR1 and CDR2 are DFQATT and SNEGSKA (reference sequence). V shed 3 bases and J shed 5 bases, with 10 bases lying between them.

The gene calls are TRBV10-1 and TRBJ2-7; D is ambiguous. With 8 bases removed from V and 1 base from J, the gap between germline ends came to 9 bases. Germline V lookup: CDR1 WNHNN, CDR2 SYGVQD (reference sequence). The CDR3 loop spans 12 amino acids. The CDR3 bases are TGCGCCAGCCTATCGTTTTCCTACGAGCAGTACTTC. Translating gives CASLSFSYEQYF.

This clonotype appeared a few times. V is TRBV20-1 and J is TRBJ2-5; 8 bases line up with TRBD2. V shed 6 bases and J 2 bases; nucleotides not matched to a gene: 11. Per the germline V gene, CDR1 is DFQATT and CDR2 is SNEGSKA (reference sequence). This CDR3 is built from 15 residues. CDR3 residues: CSAPRTGGPQETQYF. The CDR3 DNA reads TGCAGTGCCCCCAGAACGGGAGGGCCACAAGAGACCCAGTACTTC.

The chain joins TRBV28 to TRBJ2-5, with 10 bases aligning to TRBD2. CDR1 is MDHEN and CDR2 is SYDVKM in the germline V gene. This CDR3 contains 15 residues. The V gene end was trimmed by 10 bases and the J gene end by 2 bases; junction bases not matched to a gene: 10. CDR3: CAISIAGGGQETQYF. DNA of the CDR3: TGTGCCATCTCAATAGCGGGAGGAGGGCAAGAGACCCAGTACTTC.

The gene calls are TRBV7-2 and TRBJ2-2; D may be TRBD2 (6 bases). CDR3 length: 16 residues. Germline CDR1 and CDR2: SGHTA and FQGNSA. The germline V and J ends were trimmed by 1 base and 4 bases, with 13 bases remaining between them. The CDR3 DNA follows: TGTGCCAGCAGCTTAGACGGGACTGCAAGCACCGGGGAGCTGTTTTTT. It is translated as CASSLDGTASTGELFF.

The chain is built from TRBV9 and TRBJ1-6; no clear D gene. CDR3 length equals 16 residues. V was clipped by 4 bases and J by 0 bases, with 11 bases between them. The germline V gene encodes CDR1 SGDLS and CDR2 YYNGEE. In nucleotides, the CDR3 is TGTGCCAGCAGCCCGAGCACAGACTCCTATAATTCACCCCTCCACTTT. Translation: CASSPSTDSYNSPLHF. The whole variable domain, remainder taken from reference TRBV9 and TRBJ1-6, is DSGVTQTPKHLITATGQRVTLRCSPRSGDLSVYWYQQSLDQGLQFLIQYYNGEERAKGNILERFSAQQFPDLHSELNLSSLELGDSALYFCASSPSTDSYNSPLHFGNGTRLTVT.

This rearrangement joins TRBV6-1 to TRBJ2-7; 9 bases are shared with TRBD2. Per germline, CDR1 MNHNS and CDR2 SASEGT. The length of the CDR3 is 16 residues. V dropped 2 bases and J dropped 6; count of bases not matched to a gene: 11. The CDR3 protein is CASSELAGVGLSEQYF. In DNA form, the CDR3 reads TGTGCCAGCAGTGAATTAGCGGGAGTCGGGCTCAGCGAGCAGTACTTC.

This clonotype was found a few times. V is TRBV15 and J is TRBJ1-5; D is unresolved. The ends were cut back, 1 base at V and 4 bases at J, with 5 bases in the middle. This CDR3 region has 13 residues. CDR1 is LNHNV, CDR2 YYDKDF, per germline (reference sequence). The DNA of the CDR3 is TGTGCCACCAGCAGAGGTAGAAATCAGCCCCAGCATTTT. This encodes CATSRGRNQPQHF.

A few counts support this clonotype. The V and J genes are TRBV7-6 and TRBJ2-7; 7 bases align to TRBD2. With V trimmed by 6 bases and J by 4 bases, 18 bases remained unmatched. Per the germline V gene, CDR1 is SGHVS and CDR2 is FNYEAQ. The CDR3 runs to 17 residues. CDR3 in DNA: TGTGCCAGCAGTCTTATCGGCGGGGGTAGCGGAAGGTACGAGCAGTACTTC. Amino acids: CASSLIGGGSGRYEQYF.

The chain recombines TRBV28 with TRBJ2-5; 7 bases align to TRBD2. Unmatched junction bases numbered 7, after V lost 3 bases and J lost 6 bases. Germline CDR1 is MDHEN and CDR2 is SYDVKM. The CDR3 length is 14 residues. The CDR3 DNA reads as TGTGCCAGCAGTTTGGCGGGAGCTAAGCAGACCCAGTACTTC. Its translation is CASSLAGAKQTQYF.

For the CDR3, the DNA is TGTGCCAGCAGTTTCGGTGGTCTAGCCAAAAACATTCAGTACTTC. It encodes CASSFGGLAKNIQYF. This chain links TRBV6-5 with TRBJ2-4; D ambiguous. CDR3 length: 15 amino acids. CDR1 MNHEY and CDR2 SVGAGI come from the germline V gene. V was trimmed by 4 bases and J by 0 bases, leaving 10 bases between them.

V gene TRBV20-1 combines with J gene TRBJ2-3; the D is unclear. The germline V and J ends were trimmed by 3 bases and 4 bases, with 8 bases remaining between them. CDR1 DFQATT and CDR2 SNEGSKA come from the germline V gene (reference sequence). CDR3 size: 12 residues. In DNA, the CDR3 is TGCAGTGCTAGGCTGGTGTCAGATACGCAGTATTTT. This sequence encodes CSARLVSDTQYF.

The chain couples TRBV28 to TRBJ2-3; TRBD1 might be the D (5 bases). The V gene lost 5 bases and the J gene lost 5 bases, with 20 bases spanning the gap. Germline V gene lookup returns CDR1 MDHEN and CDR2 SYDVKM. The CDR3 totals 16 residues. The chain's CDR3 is CASSPPAGLVGDTQYF. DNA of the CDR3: TGTGCCAGCAGTCCCCCAGCAGGGCTTGTTGGAGATACGCAGTATTTT. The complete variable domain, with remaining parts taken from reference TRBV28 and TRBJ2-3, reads DVKVTQSSRYLVKRTGEKVFLECVQDMDHENMFWYRQDPGLGLRLIYFSYDVKMKEKGDIPEGYSVSREKKERFSLILESASTNQTSMYLCASSPPAGLVGDTQYFGPGTRLTVL.

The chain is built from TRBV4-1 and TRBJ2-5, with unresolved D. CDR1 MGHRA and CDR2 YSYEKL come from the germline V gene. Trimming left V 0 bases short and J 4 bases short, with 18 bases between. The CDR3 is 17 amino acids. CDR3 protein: CASSQDRWSHDSETQYF. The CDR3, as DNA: TGCGCCAGCAGCCAAGATAGATGGAGCCATGATTCAGAGACCCAGTACTTC.